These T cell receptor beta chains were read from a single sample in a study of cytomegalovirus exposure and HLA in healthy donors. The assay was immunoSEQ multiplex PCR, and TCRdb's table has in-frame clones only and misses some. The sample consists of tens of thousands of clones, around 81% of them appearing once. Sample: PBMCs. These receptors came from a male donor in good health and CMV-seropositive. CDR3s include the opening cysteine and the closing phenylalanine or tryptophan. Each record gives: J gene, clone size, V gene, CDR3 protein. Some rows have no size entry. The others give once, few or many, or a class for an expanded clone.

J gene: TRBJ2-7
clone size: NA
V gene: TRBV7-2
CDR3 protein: CASGGRGGEQYF

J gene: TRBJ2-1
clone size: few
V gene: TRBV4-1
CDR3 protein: CASSPRTSGAGNEQFF

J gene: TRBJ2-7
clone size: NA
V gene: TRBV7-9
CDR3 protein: CASSFLVGTGGYEQYF

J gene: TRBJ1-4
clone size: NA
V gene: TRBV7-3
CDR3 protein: CASSTVDRDCEKLFF

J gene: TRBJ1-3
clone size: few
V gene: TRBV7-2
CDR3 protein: CASSLFAVSGNTIYF

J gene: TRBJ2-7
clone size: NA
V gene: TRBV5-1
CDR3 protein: CASSPRASGSGGEQYF

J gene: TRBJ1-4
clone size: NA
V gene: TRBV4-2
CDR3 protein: CASSHLSGGEKLFF

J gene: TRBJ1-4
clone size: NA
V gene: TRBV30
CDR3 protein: CAWTLEQSINEKLFF

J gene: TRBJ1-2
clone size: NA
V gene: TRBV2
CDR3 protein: CASSKQGLTNYGYTF

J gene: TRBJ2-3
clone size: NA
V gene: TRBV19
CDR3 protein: CASSVGTSGGATDTQYF

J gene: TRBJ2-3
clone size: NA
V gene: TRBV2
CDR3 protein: CASRIGGLPDTQYF

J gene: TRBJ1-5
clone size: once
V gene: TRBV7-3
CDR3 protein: CASSLTSGFNQPQHF

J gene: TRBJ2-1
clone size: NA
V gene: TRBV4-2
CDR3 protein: CASSQEYRLAGGGYNEQFF

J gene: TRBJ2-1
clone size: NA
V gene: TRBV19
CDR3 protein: CASSIGGRASYNEQFF

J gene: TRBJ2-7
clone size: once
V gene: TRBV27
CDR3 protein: CASSPDRDHEQYF

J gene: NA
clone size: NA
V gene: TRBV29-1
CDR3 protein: CSVGVRSPPNEQFF

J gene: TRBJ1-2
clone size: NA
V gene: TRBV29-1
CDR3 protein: CSVEGGSYGYTF

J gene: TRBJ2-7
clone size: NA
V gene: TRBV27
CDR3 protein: CASSFSGSSYEQYF

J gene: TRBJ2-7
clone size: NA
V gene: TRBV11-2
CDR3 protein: CASSEMSGGPYEQYF

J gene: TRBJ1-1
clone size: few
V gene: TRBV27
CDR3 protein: CASSLKGSGRLNTEAFF

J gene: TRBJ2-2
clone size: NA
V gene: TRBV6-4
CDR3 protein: CASSDEETANTGELFF

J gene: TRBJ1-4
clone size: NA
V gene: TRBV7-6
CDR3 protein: CASSVDRGREKLFF

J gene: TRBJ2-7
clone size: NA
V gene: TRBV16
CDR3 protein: CASSEDGFYEQYF

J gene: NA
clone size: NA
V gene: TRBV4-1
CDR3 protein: CASSLGGGGEQYF

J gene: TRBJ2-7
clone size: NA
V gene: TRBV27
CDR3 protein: CASSLSTSGSYEQYF

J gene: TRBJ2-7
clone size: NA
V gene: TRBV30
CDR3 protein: CAWSVGSGGYEQYF

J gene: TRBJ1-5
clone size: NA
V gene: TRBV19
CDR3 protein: CASRTGVNQPQHF

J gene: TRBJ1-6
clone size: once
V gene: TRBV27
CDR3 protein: CASRRDSYNSPLHF

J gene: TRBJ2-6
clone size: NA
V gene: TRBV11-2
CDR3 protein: CASSPLQGKGANVLTF

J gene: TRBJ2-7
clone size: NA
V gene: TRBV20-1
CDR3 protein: CSANGVYEQYF

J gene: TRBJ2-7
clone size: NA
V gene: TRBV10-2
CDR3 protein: CASSREDILSYEQYF

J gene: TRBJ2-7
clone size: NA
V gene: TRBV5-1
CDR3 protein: CASSPNPYLYEQYF

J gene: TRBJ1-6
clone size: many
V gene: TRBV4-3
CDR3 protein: CASSQVVLNSPLHF

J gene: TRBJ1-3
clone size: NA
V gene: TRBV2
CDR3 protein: CASSAADTIYF

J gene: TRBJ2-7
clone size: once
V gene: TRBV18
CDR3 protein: CASSPPSGSPLYEQYF

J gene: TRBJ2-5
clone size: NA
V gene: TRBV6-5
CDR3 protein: CASSYSTGETQYF

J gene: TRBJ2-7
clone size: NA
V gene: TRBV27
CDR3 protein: CASSLSGTSGYYEQYF

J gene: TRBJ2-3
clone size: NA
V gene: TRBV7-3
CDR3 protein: CASSLDRGRDTQYF

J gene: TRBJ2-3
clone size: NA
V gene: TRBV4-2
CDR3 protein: CASSQDLADTQYF

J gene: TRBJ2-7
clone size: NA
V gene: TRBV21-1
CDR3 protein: CASSKESLTVNPYEQYF

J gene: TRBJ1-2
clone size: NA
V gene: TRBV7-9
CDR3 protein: CASSPSYTF